This T cell receptor (beta chain) stems from a study of identical twins. Findings and caveats of the study: The study found that models underestimated out-of-frame TCR alpha sharing in monozygotic twins. The study drew conclusions from cross-sectional statistical analysis, not from following the same donors.

This clonotype turned up a few times. Its target is not known. Through template switching, a universal primer site was introduced, and the cDNA contained unique molecular identifiers. TCRdb re-called the 5' RACE reads through MiXCR, storing one row per CDR3 protein. Here the sample spans 550,000 to 700,000 distinct CDR3 sequences, around 20% being singletons. Germline V gene sequence: CDR1 DFQATT, CDR2 SNEGSKA (reference sequence). The CDR3 is 14 residues long. The V end was cut by 6 bases, the J end by 4 bases, with 18 bases between. These data were likewise used in another study, on T cells expressing NK-cell markers. From that paper: From sorted CD3+CD56+NKG2C+, CD3+CD56+NKG2C- and CD3+CD56-NKG2C+ T cells came the TCR beta repertoires.

Source material: PBMCs. The sequence derives from a woman aged 18-35 years in good health. This chain links TRBV20-1 with TRBJ1-1; no clear D. This CDR3 reads CSAPNFEGSTEAFF. The CDR3 region has the DNA TGCAGTGCGCCCAATTTTGAGGGAAGCACTGAAGCTTTCTTT.